A single sample gave rise to the 20 T cell receptor beta chains below, sequenced in a study of CD8 T cells in Susac syndrome. Reverse transcription of roughly 0.5 to 1 ug RNA was performed with random hexamers. TCRdb re-called the immunoSEQ multiplex PCR reads with MiXCR, one entry per CDR3 protein. The sample contains hundreds of thousands of distinct CDR3 sequences, 85% to 95% of which appear only once. Sequenced input: CD4+ T cells from PBMCs. The receptors come from a human donor with Susac syndrome.

The CDR3 region has the DNA TGTGCCAGCAGCTTGGGACAGGGGGGGAATCAGCCCCAGCATTTT. Protein: CASSLGQGGNQPQHF. This rearrangement joins TRBV11-2 to TRBJ1-5, with 11 bases matching TRBD1. Germline loops: CDR1 SGHAT, CDR2 FQNNGV. This CDR3 contains 15 residues. Trimming removed 3 bases from V and 4 bases from J; junction bases left unmatched: 2. Full variable domain (missing parts from reference TRBV11-2 and TRBJ1-5): EAGVAQSPRYKIIEKRQSVAFWCNPISGHATLYWYQQILGQGPKLLIQFQNNGVVDDSQLPKDRFSAERLKGVDSTLKIQPAKLEDSAVYLCASSLGQGGNQPQHFGDGTRLSIL.

J is TRBJ1-1 and V is TRBV12-3 or TRBV12-4; 12 bases agree with TRBD1. The CDR3 loop spans 17 amino acids. V lost 5 bases, J lost 4 bases, and 11 bases stayed unmatched. In nucleotides, the CDR3 is TGTGCCAGCAGTCAGGCCCCGGGACAGGGGGCCGGCACTGAAGCTTTCTTT. Translation: CASSQAPGQGAGTEAFF.

The V gene is TRBV24-1, the J gene TRBJ2-3, with 8 positions matching TRBD2. The CDR3 runs to 16 residues. V dropped 1 base and J dropped 2; count of bases not matched to a gene: 4. Germline V gene data show CDR1 as KGHDR and CDR2 as SFDVKD. The CDR3 DNA reads as TGTGCCACCAGTGATTTAGCGGGGGAGTACACAGATACGCAGTATTTT. Translation: CATSDLAGEYTDTQYF.

The rearrangement joins TRBV15 to TRBJ2-7; 7 bases align to TRBD1. Unmatched junction bases numbered 3, after V lost 3 bases and J lost 1 base. Looked up from germline, CDR1 is LNHNV and CDR2 is YYDKDF (reference sequence). The CDR3 runs to 14 residues. CDR3 amino acids: CATSRTGSSYEQYF. The DNA for the CDR3 is TGTGCCACCAGCAGGACAGGGAGTTCCTACGAGCAGTACTTC. Drawing the rest from reference TRBV15 and TRBJ2-7, the complete variable domain is DAMVIQNPRYQVTQFGKPVTLSCSQTLNHNVMYWYQQKSSQAPKLLFHYYDKDFNNEADTPDNFQSRRPNTSFCFLDIRSPGLGDTAMYLCATSRTGSSYEQYFGPGTRLTVT.

V is TRBV7-6 and J is TRBJ1-2, with D maybe TRBD1 (6 bases). This CDR3 has 15 residues. V shed 4 bases and J shed 4 bases, with 16 bases lying between them. Germline CDR1 reads SGHVS; CDR2 reads FNYEAQ. CDR3 region: CASSSISRGGYGYTF. The CDR3 nucleotides read TGTGCCAGCAGCTCGATTTCCAGGGGAGGCTATGGCTACACCTTC.

This rearrangement joins TRBV6-2 or TRBV6-3 to TRBJ1-5; TRBD1 matches 9 bases. CDR3 length equals 13 residues. V lost 5 bases to trimming and J lost 6 bases; unmatched junction nucleotides: 2. Germline V CDR1 and CDR2: MNHEY, SVGEGT. CDR3 sequence reads: CASSLQGAQPQHF. The CDR3 bases are TGTGCCAGCAGTCTACAGGGGGCTCAGCCCCAGCATTTT.

This chain connects TRBV11-2 to TRBJ2-3; weak D call: TRBD1 (6 bases). Trimming left V 7 bases short and J 2 bases short, with 13 bases between. This CDR3 region has 14 residues. CDR1 and CDR2 from the germline V gene are SGHAT and FQNNGV. CDR3 DNA: TGTGCCAGCACCCTGTTGGGGGCCACAGATACGCAGTATTTT. Translated, it gives CASTLLGATDTQYF.

The chain couples TRBV7-2 to TRBJ2-5; 9 bases align to TRBD2. Germline V gives CDR1 SGHTA, CDR2 FQGNSA. This CDR3 contains 15 residues. V lost 1 base, J lost 3 bases, and 3 bases stayed unmatched. The CDR3 loop is CASSLGGGEKETQYF. DNA of the CDR3: TGTGCCAGCAGCTTAGGCGGGGGGGAAAAAGAGACCCAGTACTTC.

This rearrangement joins TRBV24-1 to TRBJ1-2; D perhaps matches TRBD1 (5 bases). The V gene lost 5 bases and the J gene lost 3 bases, with 18 bases spanning the gap. This CDR3 spans 16 amino acids. Germline CDR1 is KGHDR and CDR2 is SFDVKD. CDR3 coding DNA: TGTGCCACCAGTGCCCGAGGTGCCGACAGTGACTATGGCTACACCTTC. Protein product: CATSARGADSDYGYTF.

This sequence joins TRBV5-4 and TRBJ2-5; 12 bases map to TRBD2. The CDR3 runs 15 residues. The V segment lost 3 bases and the J segment 6 bases; nucleotides outside the gene matches: 6. Germline CDR1 SGHNT, CDR2 YYREEE (reference sequence). In DNA, the CDR3 is TGTGCCAGCAGCTCCCTAGCGGGGGGGCGTAAGACCCAGTACTTC. It encodes CASSSLAGGRKTQYF.

The rearrangement uses TRBV7-3 and TRBJ1-6; tentative D call: TRBD1 (5 bases). The CDR3 length is 17 residues. Germline V gene lookup returns CDR1 SGHTA and CDR2 FQGTGA. V was trimmed by 6 bases and J by 7 bases, leaving 22 bases between them. The CDR3 sequence is CASSQRDVQATNSPLHF. CDR3 in DNA: TGTGCCAGCAGTCAAAGGGATGTACAGGCGACGAATTCACCCCTCCACTTT.

This clonotype was recorded a few times. The V gene is TRBV3-1, the J gene TRBJ2-7; D is perhaps TRBD1 (6 bases). V lost 4 bases and J 8 bases, leaving 12 bases between the germline ends. From germline, CDR1 is LGHDT and CDR2 YNNKEL (reference sequence). The CDR3 runs to 12 residues. Here the CDR3 reads CASSLRQAQQYF. The DNA of the CDR3 is TGTGCCAGCAGCCTGAGACAGGCACAGCAGTACTTC.

The CDR3, as DNA: TGTGCCAGCATGCGAAGCTCTGGAAACACCATATATTTT. This translates into CASMRSSGNTIYF. The chain couples TRBV2 to TRBJ1-3; D gene uncertain. Per germline, CDR1 SNHLY and CDR2 FYNNEI. This CDR3 comprises 13 residues. Trimming left V 7 bases short and J 0 bases short, with 7 bases between.

J is TRBJ2-3 and V is TRBV4-3; D not resolved. This CDR3 region has 14 residues. Germline V gene data show CDR1 as LGHNA and CDR2 as YSLEER. The V end lost 0 bases, the J end lost 3 bases, and 7 bases lay between the germline ends. CDR3 region: CASSQDSGTDTQYF. The CDR3 bases are TGCGCCAGCAGCCAAGACAGTGGAACAGATACGCAGTATTTT.

This clonotype has only a few counts. The chain uses TRBV12-3 or TRBV12-4 and TRBJ2-5, with 9 nucleotides matching TRBD1. After removal of 4 bases from V and 4 bases from J, the junction contained 4 bases not matched to a gene. The CDR3 spans 14 residues. The CDR3 reads CASSSNRGRETQYF. In DNA, the CDR3 is TGTGCCAGCAGTTCTAACAGGGGGCGAGAGACCCAGTACTTC.

This chain connects TRBV29-1 to TRBJ1-2; possible D gene TRBD1, 5 bases. V lost 7 bases to trimming and J lost 6 bases, with 18 bases between them. There are 13 residues in the CDR3. Germline CDR1 reads SQVTM; CDR2 reads ANQGSEA. The CDR3 DNA sequence: TGCAGCGGCCTCACCGGGACCAGCCATGGCTACACCTTC. Translation: CSGLTGTSHGYTF.

The chain couples TRBV27 to TRBJ2-3; 7 bases agree with TRBD1. This CDR3 is built from 15 residues. Unmatched junction bases numbered 10, after V lost 1 base and J lost 9 bases. Germline V gene data show CDR1 as MNHEY and CDR2 as SMNVEV (reference sequence). The CDR3 sequence is CASSLFPGQSYTQYF. Written as DNA, the CDR3 is TGTGCCAGCAGTTTATTCCCGGGACAGTCGTACACGCAGTATTTT.

The chain employs TRBV9 and TRBJ2-3; the D is unclear. Trimming removed 0 bases at V and 6 bases at J, with 8 bases between. Germline V CDR1 and CDR2: SGDLS, YYNGEE. The CDR3 sequence is 13 residues long. DNA for the CDR3: TGTGCCAGCAGCGTAGCTTCAGTTGATACGCAGTATTTT. Its translation is CASSVASVDTQYF.

The V call is TRBV28, the J call TRBJ2-7; D might be TRBD1 or TRBD2, each matching 5 bases. The CDR3 has 13 residues. Germline V CDR1 and CDR2: MDHEN, SYDVKM. With 6 bases removed from V and 4 bases from J, the gap between germline ends came to 13 bases. The CDR3 bases are TGTGCCAGCAGCTCGGGACCTCGGTACGAGCAGTACTTC. Protein sequence: CASSSGPRYEQYF.

This chain connects TRBV7-8 to TRBJ2-5; TRBD2 matches 9 bases. The germline V gene has CDR1 SGHVS and CDR2 FQNEAQ. V trimming: 2 bases; J trimming: 5 bases; junction bases outside the gene matches: 6. This CDR3 region has 15 residues. The CDR3 here is CASSLPSGGFETQYF. The CDR3 nucleotides are TGTGCCAGCAGCTTACCGAGCGGGGGGTTCGAGACCCAGTACTTC.